This TCR beta chain was sequenced during a study of cytomegalovirus exposure and HLA in healthy donors (dated by TCRdb to between 2016 and 2019). With regard to the full study: An earlier analysis of 587 of the donors reported about 280 Gb of sequence data and 95 million to 120 million unique TCR beta sequences obtained from about 200 million T cells. An early release covering roughly 580 HLA-typed donors comprised about 310 gigabases of sequencing data and 85 million or so unique TCR sequences. Among the approximately 400 genotyped donors, around 81% belonged to the genetic ancestry cluster associated with self-reported Caucasian donors. The study aimed to test whether signatures of past pathogen exposure could be identified by cataloging public T cell receptors. The study profiled the T cell repertoires of around 700 subjects by immunosequencing and related them to cytomegalovirus serostatus. Besides the first cohort of around 700 subjects, a separate validation cohort made up of roughly 130 different subjects was used. High-throughput TCR immunosequencing, statistical association of individual TCRs with disease status, and machine learning were combined to predict cytomegalovirus infection status. To study patterns of TCR occurrence, a later analysis re-analyzed previously published TCR beta repertoires from just over 650 donors and added high-resolution HLA genotyping. Rather than using new phenotypic data, the later analysis identified candidate immune exposures from TCR beta sequences and from how often those sequences occurred across donors. An earlier analysis of approximately 580 of the donors used high-throughput TCR beta sequencing to judge whether each TCR beta V gene segment behaved as functional or pseudogenic. Donor age, sex, ethnicity and CMV serostatus were collected together with the repertoire data. A later genetic analysis used genome-wide SNP genotypes for about 65% of the 666 donors, treating that subset as a discovery cohort. All discovery cohort repertoires had been generated on a single sequencing platform. Class I and class II HLA loci were covered by the typing at four-digit resolution. Typing coverage varied by locus: 629-630 donors for A, B, C, DRB1 and DQB1; approximately 500 for DQA1; around 570 for DPA1; fewer than 480 for DPB1. Four to six DR-DQ haplotypes were handled as single units for association and clustering, since linkage in the cohort was strong. Among about 410 genotyped donors of the cohort, an average of approximately 240,000 unique TCR beta nucleotide sequences was sequenced per donor, of which 15% to 20% were non-productive. General study outcomes and caveats: Because some donors lacked HLA typing at each locus, the association tests relied only on the typed subset. Correlated functional status among segregating V segments might be attributable to linkage disequilibrium, but an unknown experimental factor could not be ruled out. An earlier analysis of approximately 500 of the donors showed that most TCR beta V segments appeared in productive rearrangements either about 87% or about 30% of the time, which broadly matched IMGT annotations. In vitro tests confirmed that a few of the cytomegalovirus-associated TCR beta chains recognize cytomegalovirus antigens. In a later analysis, HLA-associated TCR beta chains were found to be more clonally expanded and to have lower generation probabilities than equally common non-associated chains. Cytomegalovirus status was reported to be diagnosed by the classifier with high specificity and sensitivity in both the original and validation cohorts. A later analysis found that most CMV-associated TCR beta chains appeared HLA-restricted, with HLA associations seemingly driven largely by CMV exposure. Strong co-occurrence of HLA alleles, especially DR and DQ, made assigning TCR associations to individual alleles difficult. Presence/absence analyses assumed roughly uniform sequencing depth across donors, an assumption that may not hold. Some 15 rarely observed V segments, including chromosome 9 orphons, were excluded from the earlier analysis of approximately 600 of the donors because counts were too low. Because the 87-base-pair reads could not distinguish some IMGT-functional V segments, including TRBV6-2 and TRBV6-3, those segments were excluded. In a later analysis, the rate of TCR association differed among HLA loci, with DRB1 alleles having the most associated TCRs and HLA-C alleles having the fewest. A group of highly shared sequence variants was considered likely to be a technical artifact of the sequencing pipeline. An association between a missense DCLRE1C variant and V-gene and J-gene trimming of TCR beta chains was found in a later genetic analysis and replicated in an independent cohort. CMV serostatus was the only immune exposure information available for the cohort. While some public TCRs were present in many individuals, most TCR sequences turned up only very rarely across donors. The authors suggested that the approach could potentially be extended to other disease states and immunological phenotypes. In this cohort, only TCR beta chains were sequenced, and detectable features were limited by the absence of alpha or paired-chain data. According to a later genetic analysis, donors in an Asian-associated ancestry cluster had fewer N-insertions in productive TCRs than the approximately 690-donor mean. According to a later analysis, parvovirus B19, influenza, CMV and Epstein-Barr virus appeared linked to several top co-occurrence clusters. A further reported finding was that TCR beta sequences accurately predicted the HLA-A and HLA-B alleles for most subjects in the first cohort. At a false discovery rate of 0.05, a later analysis linked around 15,000 TCR beta sequences to specific HLA alleles. The study gave a list of about 160 TCR beta chains associated with cytomegalovirus.

Library construction relied on the immunoSEQ multiplex PCR assay. A mixture of 60 forward primers for TCR Vbeta segments and 13 reverse primers for TCR Jbeta segments was used in the multiplex PCR. The CDR3 region of rearranged TCR beta genes was amplified from genomic DNA with a multiplex PCR assay. Amplified TCR beta libraries were sequenced as 87-base-pair reads on the Illumina HiSeq System. In the paper's pipeline: A later analysis tallied around 82 million unique TCR beta chains across the roughly 610 repertoires, and about 12 million of those chains were shared by two or more donors. Raw reads were error-corrected and collapsed into unique sequences by a nearest-neighbor algorithm in which closely related sequences were merged to remove PCR and sequencing errors. Alignment of CDR3 sequences to IMGT reference sequences was used to assign V, D and J gene segments. For a sequence to be retained, a match of at least six nucleotides was required to both a V gene segment and a J gene segment. A rearrangement counted as productive if the CDR3 had no stop codons and remained in frame with V and J, and every other rearrangement counted as non-productive. Following IMGT convention, CDR3 was defined as the stretch from the second conserved V-encoded cysteine up to the conserved J-encoded phenylalanine. The earlier analysis of 450 to 750 of the donors excluded any sequence lacking an unambiguous match to a single V gene segment. An earlier analysis of over 450 of the donors classified V segments as functional when productive rearrangements were above 56.7% and as segregating when the standard deviation between donors was above 5%. A statistical classification framework was built for diagnosing cytomegalovirus status from the catalog of TCR beta chain sequences. A later analysis assigned V and J genes by comparing TCR nucleotide sequences with IMGT/GENE-DB human TR gene sequences. A later analysis assigned CDR3 sequences and most-parsimonious VDJ recombination scenarios with the TCRdist pipeline. In a later analysis, each TCR beta chain was defined by its CDR3 amino acid sequence together with its V-gene family, and reads lacking a unique V-gene family were excluded. In a later analysis, 500 to 700 highly shared, low-generation-probability nucleotide sequences were removed to address suspected cross-contamination and a sequencing artifact. For each public chain, a later analysis derived a clonal expansion index from normalized ranks of inferred template counts within each repertoire. In a later analysis, generation probabilities were computed using a VDJ recombination model fitted to out-of-frame rearrangements, and the results were checked against IGoR. A later analysis scored TCR-TCR, TCR-HLA and TCR-CMV co-occurrence with hypergeometric tests, applying a repertoire-size bias correction to TCR pairs. In a later analysis, false discovery rates were estimated by permuting HLA or CMV assignments 20 times. In a later analysis, co-occurring TCRs were grouped using DBSCAN, with TCRdist sequence similarity added in when clustering inside HLA-allele-positive subsets. Repertoires with fewer than 30,000 or more than 120,000 public chains, plus five repertoires with anomalous nucleotide sharing, were excluded from co-occurrence clustering. TCRdb limited this immuneACCESS table to in-frame rearrangements with V and J called. A share of clones is missing; checked studies link under half to unresolved V genes, and the rest is unexplained. D and trimming were read from the DNA, whereas the V and J calls and clone size are those reported in that table. The sample yields roughly 170,000 clones; 80% to 90% were counted once. The ten biggest clones cover over 0.65% of the sample.

The cohort was made up of 500 to 850 healthy bone marrow donors. All cohort members were sampled while nominally healthy, although unrecorded immune exposures were likely present. The donor was CMV seronegative and belonged to the group of over 350 seronegative cohort members. Every donor gave a peripheral blood sample, and the peripheral blood mononuclear cells from that sample were used for TCR beta sequencing. The Qiagen DNeasy Blood Extraction Kit was used to extract genomic DNA from the blood cell samples. A remark on this clone: No cognate antigen has been identified for it. Base qualities are not provided; no much larger clone lies one nucleotide away.

The CDR3 holds 15 amino acids from the cysteine to the phenylalanine. Only CDR3 DNA remains: 45 bases, in frame from the first base. A distance of 8 bases separates the germline ends of V and J, which lose 1 base and 0 bases respectively. Taken from the germline V gene, the CDR1 and CDR2 loops are LGHNA and YNFKEQ. The sample was PBMCs. The source of this sequence is a woman aged 18-29 years in good health and CMV-seronegative. Rearrangement joined TRBV4-2 to TRBJ2-3; no confident D gene assignment can be made. The CDR3 region reads CASSQVRPSTDTQYF. The DNA sequence is given as TGTGCCAGCAGCCAAGTGCGGCCAAGCACAGATACGCAGTATTTT.